The clone carrying this T cell receptor (beta chain) was seen ten or more times. The germline gene is not matched at one end of the junction; a read error may be the cause. The source of the sample is a study of low-dose radiotherapy and immunotherapy resistance in tumors. About the study: Aspirin 300 mg was given orally each day for four cycles from cycle 1 day 1.

CDR1 and CDR2 from the germline V gene are LNHNV and YYDKDF (reference sequence). This CDR3 has 17 residues. Stated time point: after trial treatment. The treatment here: LDRT plus nivolumab, ipilimumab, low-dose cyclophosphamide and aspirin (RACIN trial). Priming of first-strand cDNA relied on TRAV- and TRBV-specific primers (covering alpha and beta chains). A constant-region primer paired with the V-primer adapter amplified TCRs over about 20 PCR cycles. One entry per CDR3 protein results from TCRdb running MiXCR on the reads. There are tens of thousands of distinct CDR3 sequences in the sample; around a fifth occur only once, and more than 10% lies in the top ten.

The sequence derives from a female donor with ovarian cancer. The chain has TRBV15 and TRBJ1-5; possibly TRBD1 for D (6 bases). The sample here was PBMCs, taken after low-dose radiotherapy plus immunotherapy. The CDR3 DNA sequence: TGTGCCACCAGCGGAGACGGGGGGCGGTTGGGCAATCAGCCCCAGCATTTT. This encodes CATSGDGGRLGNQPQHF.